This T cell receptor beta chain was recovered during a study of T cells in Graves' hyperthyroidism and ophthalmopathy (dated by TCRdb to between 2018 and 2020). Notes on the research overall: Peripheral blood was sampled at the time of initial diagnosis, prior to any treatment. For training and testing, the 100 or so patients in the discovery cohort were randomly divided in a 7:3 ratio. TCR V-J signatures able to tell the groups apart were searched for in a discovery cohort of approximately 95 patients, of whom roughly 42 had Graves' ophthalmopathy and roughly 59 had stable Graves' hyperthyroidism. Following sampling, methimazole starting at 30 mg daily was given to hyperthyroidism patients, and high-dose intravenous methylprednisolone was given to ophthalmopathy patients. According to the paper, TCR Vbeta CDR3 sequencing was carried out on 135 peripheral blood samples, which came from approximately 43 ophthalmopathy, under 80 hyperthyroidism and roughly 17 progressor patients. Prospective prediction of ophthalmopathy was tested in an independent validation cohort consisting of about 20 hyperthyroidism patients and some 15 patients who later progressed to ophthalmopathy. In about 6 Graves' hyperthyroidism patients, the study also compared T-cell repertoires from thyroid tissue with T-cell repertoires from blood.

The germline ends are 10 bases apart after V is trimmed by 2 bases and J by 6 bases. CDR1 and CDR2 (MNHEY, SVGAGI) derive from the germline V gene. The CDR3 holds 13 amino acids from the cysteine to the phenylalanine. The only DNA kept is the CDR3, 39 bases in frame from the first base. Overall results and qualifications from the work: No statistical method was used to set the sample size in advance, and investigators knew the group allocation. Ophthalmopathy was separated from stable hyperthyroidism by a 13 V-J signature model, with just over 85% sensitivity and 81% to 83% specificity obtained in cross-validation and 80%/75% obtained in testing. In validation, the model predicted progression to ophthalmopathy a median of about 6.5 months before onset, with approximately 70% sensitivity and 72.22% specificity. Blood samples also contained most of the expanded thyroid clonotypes (frequency above 0.001), which suggests that blood repertoires may reflect thyroid immune responses.

The TCR beta CDR3 regions were amplified from RNA transcripts. The first round of RT-PCR for the TCR CDR3 was performed with the HTBI primer set and the Qiagen OneStep RT-PCR kit. The libraries were constructed in a second round of multiplex PCR and then size-selected and purified. Libraries were sequenced paired-end with 100 bp reads on an Illumina HiSeq2000. In the source study's methods: SOAPnuke was used to process the raw data, throwing out any read that contained adapters or uncalled bases, had a mean Phred below 15, or lacked an exact constant-primer or identifier match. High-quality paired reads were merged with COPE v1.2.5, and unique nucleotide sequences were defined as clonotypes. Clonotypes were aligned to IMGT TRBV, TRBD and TRBJ reference segments using MiTCR v1.1. Analysis was restricted to V-J combinations with a frequency above 0.0001, which covered roughly 99% of repertoires. The TCS score was defined as F50 (clonal expansion) divided by E x V (chaos), with BLOSUM62-based TCRdist calculated between CDR3 peptides within each V-J. Welch's t-statistics and random forest reduced fewer than 600 V-J features to about 13, which were used in a naive Bayes classifier (R e1071). TCRdb redid the processing of the public reads, applying fastp at Q25 and MiXCR, and retained in-frame beta chains. Rows merge per CDR3 protein into single entries with the most common DNA and genes. The V and J calls and clone size come from TCRdb's table, not from the authors' own analysis. Within this sample are over 250,000 distinct CDR3 sequences, with less than 30% of them counted one time only. Together, the top ten hold about 30% of the sample.

Hyperthyroidism patients were newly diagnosed, with disease duration under 2 months, and aged 18 to 65 years. Patients with uncontrolled infections, other autoimmune diseases, pregnancy or lactation were excluded. Clinical symptoms, serum thyroxine and TRAb, thyroid ultrasound, and orbital computed tomography formed the basis for the diagnoses. Blood from progressor patients was collected at the time of first diagnosis with hyperthyroidism, before any ophthalmopathy symptoms had appeared. PBMCs were separated from approximately 9.9 ml of fresh peripheral blood using Ficoll-Paque density gradient centrifugation. Patients classed as progressors first received a Graves' hyperthyroidism diagnosis and then went on to develop ophthalmopathy during follow-up. Trizol reagent was used to extract total RNA, and RNA quality was then checked on an Agilent 2100 Bioanalyzer. In its sample, this clonotype was seen many times. What antigen it recognizes has not been identified. No per-base quality is available; no much larger clone lies one base away.

The rearrangement combines TRBV6-5 with TRBJ1-2, with no confidently assigned D gene. Specimen: blood. This clonotype was obtained from a man aged 40-49 years with Graves' hyperthyroidism that later progressed to Graves' ophthalmopathy. In nucleotides, the sequence is TGTGCCAGCAGTTACGAGACCATCCATGGCTACACCTTC. This sequence encodes CASSYETIHGYTF.